Below, 18 T cell receptor beta chains from the same sample are listed, as sequenced in a study of cytomegalovirus exposure and HLA in healthy donors. Primers for the PCR totalled 60 Vbeta and 13 Jbeta. Sequenced by immunoSEQ multiplex PCR; TCRdb stores in-frame clones only, minus some. Here the sample spans roughly 110,000 clones, roughly 73% being singletons. Sequenced sample: PBMCs. These receptors came from a man in his forties in good health and CMV-seronegative.

Remarks on this clone: Other nucleotide sequences from this sample produce the same CDR3. J is TRBJ2-5 and V is TRBV18; D might be TRBD2 (5 bases). CDR1 and CDR2 from the germline V gene are KGHSH and LQKENI. CDR3 length equals 12 residues. The V gene lost 6 bases and the J gene lost 4 bases, with 9 bases spanning the gap. The CDR3 is CASSPSGETQYF. The CDR3 coding sequence is TGTGCCAGCTCCCCAAGCGGAGAGACCCAGTACTTC. The variable domain in full, completed from reference TRBV18 and TRBJ2-5, reads NAGVMQNPRHLVRRRGQEARLRCSPMKGHSHVYWYRQLPEEGLKFMVYLQKENIIDESGMPKERFSAEFPKEGPSILRIQQVVRGDSAAYFCASSPSGETQYFGPGTRLLVL.

The gene calls are TRBV2 and TRBJ2-5; 7 bases match TRBD1. The CDR3 spans 15 residues. J gave up 0 bases and V 7 bases, and 8 bases lay outside the gene matches. Germline CDR1 reads SNHLY; CDR2 reads FYNNEI. The CDR3 spells CASTRRGLNQETQYF. CDR3 nucleotides: TGTGCCAGCACAAGAAGGGGGCTTAACCAAGAGACCCAGTACTTC.

V is TRBV10-2 and J is TRBJ1-1; 8 positions match TRBD1. CDR3 length: 13 amino acids. Germline assignment: CDR1 WSHSY and CDR2 SAAADI. Losses at the gene ends were 4 bases for V and 4 bases for J; bases not matched to a gene: 2. CDR3 in amino acids: CASSVTGGTEAFF. In DNA, the CDR3 is TGCGCCAGCAGTGTTACAGGGGGCACTGAAGCTTTCTTT.

This clone occurred a few times. The chain is built from TRBV16 and TRBJ2-3, with 9 bases lining up with TRBD2. The CDR3 is 15 amino acids. Per germline, CDR1 KGHSY and CDR2 FQNENV. Germline trimming cut 2 bases from V and 1 base from J; bases unmatched to any gene: 1. The CDR3 DNA sequence: TGTGCCAGCAGCCAACCTAGCGGGGGCACAGATACGCAGTATTTT. Protein product: CASSQPSGGTDTQYF.

The chain combines TRBV2 with TRBJ1-3; no reliable D call. Trimming cost V 7 bases and J 8 bases, with 12 bases left between them. The CDR3 is made up of 12 amino acids. CDR1 is SNHLY, CDR2 FYNNEI, per germline. CDR3 sequence: CASTVRGDTIYF. The CDR3 DNA reads as TGTGCCAGCACCGTTCGCGGGGACACCATATATTTT.

The chain carries TRBV4-1 and TRBJ2-2; D gene unclear. CDR1 MGHRA and CDR2 YSYEKL come from the germline V gene. This CDR3 contains 14 residues. V gave up 6 bases and J gave up 1 base, with 9 bases separating them. The CDR3 sequence is CASRAGVNTGELFF. CDR3 DNA sequence: TGCGCCAGCAGGGCAGGCGTGAACACCGGGGAGCTGTTTTTT.

The chain combines TRBV9 with TRBJ1-2; a weak D match, TRBD1 (5 bases). Germline V gene data show CDR1 as SGDLS and CDR2 as YYNGEE. The CDR3 is 16 amino acids. V was shortened by 4 bases and J by 4 bases, with 20 bases between the two germline ends. The CDR3 region has the DNA TGTGCCAGCAGCCCCGTACTCGGGCAGGGTGGCTATGGCTACACCTTC. The encoded protein is CASSPVLGQGGYGYTF.

V gene TRBV5-4 combines with J gene TRBJ2-1; D is possibly TRBD2 (7 bases). V gave up 5 bases and J gave up 3 bases, with 12 bases separating them. CDR3 size: 14 residues. Germline V lookup: CDR1 SGHNT, CDR2 YYREEE (reference sequence). The DNA of the CDR3 is TGTGCCAGCAGTGAGGGGGGGGGCTACAATGAGCAGTTCTTC. This codes for CASSEGGGYNEQFF.

Here the CDR3 reads CASSLGGGQETQYF. The DNA of the CDR3 is TGCGCCAGCAGCTTGGGAGGGGGCCAAGAGACCCAGTACTTC. The chain uses TRBV5-1 and TRBJ2-5; tentatively, D is TRBD1 (6 bases). Trimming stripped 0 bases from V and 1 base from J, with 7 bases between. CDR1 is SGHRS, CDR2 YFSETQ, per germline. CDR3 length: 14 amino acids.

This clone appeared a few times. The chain uses TRBV7-2 and TRBJ1-6; weak D call: TRBD1 (6 bases). The CDR3 is made up of 17 amino acids. Germline V CDR1 and CDR2: SGHTA, FQGNSA. The germline V and J ends were trimmed by 1 base and 6 bases, with 16 bases remaining between them. The CDR3 DNA reads TGTGCCAGCAGCTTAGGCATGCAGGGGAAAATTAATTCACCCCTCCACTTT. Translation: CASSLGMQGKINSPLHF.

This chain connects TRBV30 to TRBJ2-7; TRBD1 aligns across 8 bases. Trimming at V came to 6 bases and at J to 0 bases, leaving 4 bases not matched to a gene. The CDR3 is made up of 13 amino acids. Germline CDR1 reads GTSNPN; CDR2 reads SVGIG (reference sequence). CDR3 bases: TGTGCCTGCAGGGGGCCCTCCTCCTACGAGCAGTACTTC. It encodes CACRGPSSYEQYF.

The V and J genes are TRBV18 and TRBJ2-6; 9 bases align to TRBD1. CDR3 length equals 18 residues. Trimming at V came to 5 bases and at J to 4 bases, leaving 12 bases not matched to a gene. CDR1 is KGHSH, CDR2 LQKENI, per germline. In nucleotides, the CDR3 is TGTGCCAGCTCAAAAGGACAGGGGCTTCAGTGGGGGGCCAACGTCCTGACTTTC. Amino acids: CASSKGQGLQWGANVLTF.

V and J are TRBV7-9 and TRBJ2-3; a possible D gene is TRBD2 (7 bases). Trimming removed 5 bases from V and 4 bases from J, with 16 bases in between. Germline V gives CDR1 SEHNR, CDR2 FQNEAQ (reference sequence). The CDR3 is made up of 15 amino acids. CDR3 DNA: TGTGCCAGCAGCGGGGGAGGGGGGGCTCCAGATACGCAGTATTTT. This gives the protein CASSGGGGAPDTQYF. The whole variable domain, remainder taken from reference TRBV7-9 and TRBJ2-3, is DTGVSQNPRHKITKRGQNVTFRCDPISEHNRLYWYRQTLGQGPEFLTYFQNEAQLEKSRLLSDRFSAERPKGSFSTLEIQRTEQGDSAMYLCASSGGGGAPDTQYFGPGTRLTVL.

The chain employs TRBV6-1 and TRBJ2-5; D perhaps matches TRBD2 (6 bases). The CDR3 totals 15 residues. Trimming left V 1 base short and J 5 bases short, with 14 bases between. Looked up from germline, CDR1 is MNHNS and CDR2 is SASEGT. This chain's CDR3 is CASSEGVGGWETQYF. CDR3 DNA: TGTGCCAGCAGTGAAGGGGTCGGGGGTTGGGAGACCCAGTACTTC.

The chain links TRBV27 to TRBJ2-2, with D possibly TRBD2 on 7 matching bases. The germline V gene has CDR1 MNHEY and CDR2 SMNVEV (reference sequence). Trimming removed 6 bases at V and 2 bases at J, with 13 bases between. The CDR3 length is 15 residues. Here the CDR3 reads CASRVRGLNTGELFF. For the CDR3, the DNA is TGTGCCAGCAGGGTCAGGGGACTAAACACCGGGGAGCTGTTTTTT.

The V call is TRBV9, the J call TRBJ1-2; 8 bases are a match to TRBD1. The CDR3 is 16 amino acids. Germline CDR1 is SGDLS and CDR2 is YYNGEE. V lost 0 bases, J lost 8 bases, and 12 bases stayed unmatched. The CDR3 region has the DNA TGTGCCAGCAGCGTAGGAGGTCGGCAGGGGGCCGGGGGCTACACCTTC. Amino acid sequence: CASSVGGRQGAGGYTF.

This clone was seen a single time. The chain joins TRBV5-1 to TRBJ2-2; TRBD2 aligns across 9 bases. The CDR3 covers 16 residues. Germline V gene data show CDR1 as SGHRS and CDR2 as YFSETQ. The V and J ends lost 2 bases and 5 bases, in that order; junction bases with no gene match: 7. The CDR3 spells CASSFGSGGKTGELFF. The CDR3, as DNA: TGCGCCAGCAGCTTTGGTAGCGGGGGAAAAACCGGGGAGCTGTTTTTT.

The CDR3 here is CASSFRRGTDTQYF. In DNA, the CDR3 is TGTGCCAGCAGCTTCCGGCGGGGCACAGATACGCAGTATTTT. The rearrangement joins TRBV7-8 to TRBJ2-3; D possibly corresponds to TRBD2 (5 bases). Germline values: CDR1 SGHVS, CDR2 FQNEAQ. With 3 bases removed from V and 1 base from J, the gap between germline ends came to 8 bases. CDR3 size: 14 residues.